Sequencing of this TCR beta chain was carried out in a study of T cells in Graves' hyperthyroidism and ophthalmopathy. Overall study results and limits: Researchers found most expanded thyroid clonotypes above 0.001 in blood as well.

The CDR3 has 18 residues. V was pared by 5 bases and J by 4 bases, with 11 bases of the junction left unmatched. The germline V gene has CDR1 KGHDR and CDR2 SFDVKD. This clonotype has more than one count but fewer than ten. Its antigen is unidentified. From RNA transcripts, TCR beta CDR3 regions were amplified. The TCR CDR3 first-round RT-PCR relied on the HTBI primer set. TCRdb independently ran MiXCR on the multiplex PCR reads; one entry per CDR3 protein. This sample has a few hundred thousand distinct CDR3 sequences, with approximately 17% found just once. For the diagnoses, clinical symptoms, serum thyroxine and TRAb, thyroid ultrasound and orbital computed tomography were used. Source material for PBMCs was around 10 ml fresh peripheral blood.

The source is a man between 18 and 29 years old with Graves' ophthalmopathy. The gene calls are TRBV24-1 and TRBJ2-2; 11 bases agree with TRBD2. The specimen was blood. The CDR3 DNA follows: TGTGCCACCAGTGGACTAGCGGGGATTTGGGGGGGCACCGGGGAGCTGTTTTTT. Amino acid sequence: CATSGLAGIWGGTGELFF.